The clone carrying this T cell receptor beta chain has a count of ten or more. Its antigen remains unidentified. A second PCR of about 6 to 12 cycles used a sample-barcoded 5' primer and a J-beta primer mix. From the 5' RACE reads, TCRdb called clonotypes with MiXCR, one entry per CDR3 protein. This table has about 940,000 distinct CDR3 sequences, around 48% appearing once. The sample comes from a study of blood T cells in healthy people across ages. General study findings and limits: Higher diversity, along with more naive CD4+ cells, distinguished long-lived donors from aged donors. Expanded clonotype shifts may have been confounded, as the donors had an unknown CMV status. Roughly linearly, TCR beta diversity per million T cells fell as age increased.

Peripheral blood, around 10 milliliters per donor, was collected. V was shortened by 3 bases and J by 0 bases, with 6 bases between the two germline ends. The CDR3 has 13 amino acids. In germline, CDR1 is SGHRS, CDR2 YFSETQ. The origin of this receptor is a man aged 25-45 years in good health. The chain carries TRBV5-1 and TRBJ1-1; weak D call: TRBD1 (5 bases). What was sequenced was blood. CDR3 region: CASSWDVNTEAFF. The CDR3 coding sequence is TGCGCCAGCAGCTGGGACGTGAACACTGAAGCTTTCTTT.